The 6 T cell receptor beta chains below were found in one sample sequenced in a study of shared clonotypes between healthy human individuals. Profiling relied on immunoSEQ multiplex PCR, and the TCRdb table lists in-frame clones only, not all of them. The table includes approximately 320,000 clones, about 74% detected once. The sample was memory CD4+ T cells sorted from blood. Subset specified: CD45RA-negative fraction. These receptors originate from a man aged 25 to 45 in good health.

This chain links TRBV11-2 with TRBJ2-7; D gene unclear. The V gene's germline CDR1 is SGHAT and CDR2 FQNNGV. With 0 bases removed from V and 7 bases from J, the gap between germline ends came to 10 bases. The CDR3 is made up of 13 amino acids. The CDR3 spells CASSLDGLGEQYF. The DNA of the CDR3 is TGTGCCAGCAGCTTAGACGGTCTAGGGGAGCAGTACTTC.

V is TRBV14 and J is TRBJ1-2; the D is unclear. Per the germline V gene, CDR1 is SGHDN and CDR2 is FVKESK. The CDR3 runs 14 residues. The ends were cut back, 4 bases at V and 7 bases at J, with 16 bases in the middle. The CDR3, as DNA: TGTGCCAGCAGCCCCTCCGGTGGATCGGGTGGCTACACCTTC. Its translation is CASSPSGGSGGYTF.

The genes are TRBV7-2 and TRBJ2-3; D may match TRBD1 or TRBD2 (5 bases each). CDR1 is SGHTA, CDR2 FQGNSA, per germline. This CDR3 has 16 residues. The V and J ends lost 6 bases and 2 bases respectively, with 18 bases between them. For the CDR3, the DNA is TGTGCCAGCAGAGAGGTACGGGGCCCTATCACAGATACGCAGTATTTT. It is translated as CASREVRGPITDTQYF.

This chain connects TRBV11-2 to TRBJ2-1; TRBD2 matches 7 bases. V lost 8 bases to trimming and J lost 4 bases; unmatched junction nucleotides: 14. The CDR3 sequence is 16 residues long. The germline CDR1 and CDR2 sequences are SGHAT and FQNNGV. CDR3 sequence reads: CASSNLRASGYNEQFF. The CDR3 DNA reads as TGTGCCAGCTCAAACTTGCGGGCTAGCGGTTACAATGAGCAGTTCTTC.

The gene calls are TRBV28 and TRBJ2-1; the match to TRBD1 covers 8 bases. This CDR3 has 15 residues. CDR1 is MDHEN and CDR2 is SYDVKM in the germline V gene. J lost 6 bases, V lost 3 bases, and 7 bases had no gene match. The CDR3 nucleotides read TGTGCCAGCAGTTTCTTGACAGGGGTGGGCAATGAGCAGTTCTTC. Amino acid sequence: CASSFLTGVGNEQFF.

This clone was seen a handful of times. The V and J genes are TRBV7-2 and TRBJ1-5; D unclear. Trimming pared 6 bases from V and 6 bases from J, leaving 12 bases between. CDR3 length equals 13 residues. Germline assignment: CDR1 SGHTA and CDR2 FQGNSA. DNA of the CDR3: TGTGCCAGCAGTGGACGGCGGGCTCAGCCCCAGCATTTT. It translates to CASSGRRAQPQHF.